The 9 T cell receptor beta chains below all came from one sample that was sequenced in a study of cytomegalovirus exposure and HLA in healthy donors. A multiplex PCR was run with 60 Vbeta primers and 13 Jbeta primers. Sequencing was performed with immunoSEQ multiplex PCR; in TCRdb, only in-frame clones are kept and a portion is missing. The sample lists 140,000 or so clones, approximately 80% occurring once. The source material was PBMCs. The receptors were sampled from a woman aged 35 to 49 in good health and CMV-seropositive.

This sequence joins TRBV28 and TRBJ2-7, with D tentatively TRBD1 (5 bases). Between the trimmed V and J ends, which lost 6 bases and 0 bases, there was a span of 9 bases. Germline assignment: CDR1 MDHEN and CDR2 SYDVKM. CDR3 length: 13 amino acids. CDR3 DNA sequence: TGTGCCAGCAGATCGGACATCTCCTACGAGCAGTACTTC. Encoded protein: CASRSDISYEQYF.

The chain couples TRBV28 to TRBJ1-5, with D perhaps matching TRBD1 (5 bases). The germline V gene encodes CDR1 MDHEN and CDR2 SYDVKM. V was shortened by 2 bases and J by 4 bases, with 27 bases between the two germline ends. The CDR3 consists of 20 residues. The CDR3 nucleotides read TGTGCCAGCAGTTTACCTACTAACTCGAGGAGGGGTGGAAGTAATCAGCCCCAGCATTTT. This translates into CASSLPTNSRRGGSNQPQHF. The full variable domain, completed using reference TRBV28 and TRBJ1-5, is DVKVTQSSRYLVKRTGEKVFLECVQDMDHENMFWYRQDPGLGLRLIYFSYDVKMKEKGDIPEGYSVSREKKERFSLILESASTNQTSMYLCASSLPTNSRRGGSNQPQHFGDGTRLSIL.

V and J are TRBV4-3 and TRBJ2-2; the match to TRBD2 covers 8 bases. Trimming took 0 bases from V and 8 from J; bases not matched to a gene: 8. There are 16 residues in the CDR3. The V gene's germline CDR1 is LGHNA and CDR2 YSLEER. This CDR3 is CASSQEERGLGGELFF. CDR3 in DNA: TGCGCCAGCAGCCAAGAAGAGCGGGGGCTGGGGGGGGAGCTGTTTTTT.

CDR3 bases: TGTGCCAGCGGTAGACAGGGCGGCAATCAGCCCCAGCATTTT. It encodes CASGRQGGNQPQHF. The chain is built from TRBV6-5 and TRBJ1-5, with 7 positions matching TRBD1. In germline, CDR1 is MNHEY, CDR2 SVGAGI. The CDR3 extends over 14 amino acids. With 8 bases clipped from V and 2 bases from J, the junction kept 6 bases outside the gene matches.

V gene TRBV14 combines with J gene TRBJ1-3, with 8 bases matching TRBD1. CDR1 and CDR2 from the germline V gene are SGHDN and FVKESK. V lost 4 bases, J lost 0 bases, and 8 bases stayed unmatched. CDR3 length equals 17 residues. Written as DNA, the CDR3 is TGTGCCAGCAGCCTCGGAGGACAGGGAGGCTCTGGAAACACCATATATTTT. Translating gives CASSLGGQGGSGNTIYF.

The V and J genes are TRBV6-6 and TRBJ1-4, with a weak D call TRBD1 (5 bases). CDR1 and CDR2 from the germline V gene are MNHNY and SVGAGI (reference sequence). The length of the CDR3 is 14 residues. Trimming left V 6 bases short and J 8 bases short, with 16 bases between. The CDR3 nucleotides read TGTGCCAGCAGGACGGGGGAGGACTCGGAAAAACTGTTTTTT. This gives the protein CASRTGEDSEKLFF.

V usage is TRBV9 and J usage is TRBJ2-1, with D perhaps matching TRBD2 (5 bases). CDR3 length equals 21 residues. Germline CDR1 reads SGDLS; CDR2 reads YYNGEE. The V and J ends lost 0 bases and 0 bases respectively, with 25 bases between them. CDR3 DNA sequence: TGTGCCAGCAGCGTAGCCCCCTGGGCCGCGGGTCGGTCGAGCTCCTACAATGAGCAGTTCTTC. It codes for CASSVAPWAAGRSSSYNEQFF. Using reference TRBV9 and TRBJ2-1 for the parts outside the CDR3, the full variable domain is DSGVTQTPKHLITATGQRVTLRCSPRSGDLSVYWYQQSLDQGLQFLIQYYNGEERAKGNILERFSAQQFPDLHSELNLSSLELGDSALYFCASSVAPWAAGRSSSYNEQFFGPGTRLTVL.

This clone was seen more than once but under ten times. A junction boundary mismatches the germline segment, possibly from a read error. This chain uses TRBV7-2 with TRBJ2-6, with D possibly being TRBD2 (6 bases). This CDR3 has 15 amino acids. Germline CDR1 is SGHTA and CDR2 is FQGNSA. The CDR3 is CGSWVGGLGANVLTF. CDR3 nucleotides: TGTGGCAGCTGGGTAGGAGGGCTTGGGGCCAACGTCCTGACTTTC.

This chain links TRBV4-3 with TRBJ2-7, with 11 bases that match TRBD2. The CDR3 sequence is 15 residues long. Trimming removed 4 bases from V and 0 bases from J; junction bases left unmatched: 2. Per germline, CDR1 LGHNA and CDR2 YSLEER. CDR3: CASSPGLAASYEQYF. The CDR3 region has the DNA TGCGCCAGCAGCCCGGGACTAGCGGCCTCCTACGAGCAGTACTTC.